This T cell receptor beta chain was sequenced in a study of CD8 T cells in ankylosing spondylitis. This clonotype was counted ten times or more. The antigen remains undetermined. The V and J ends lost 1 base and 5 bases, in that order; junction bases with no gene match: 5. CDR3 length: 16 residues. Germline V gives CDR1 SGHKS, CDR2 YYEKEE (reference sequence). Study-level findings and limits: Disease-linked clones bore a CD8+ phenotype, appearing relatively rarely in peripheral blood. Ankylosing spondylitis blood appeared to be characterized by a TCR beta motif of under ten highly homologous variants. Reportedly, disease-linked clones are significantly enriched in ankylosing spondylitis patients' matched synovial fluid.

Using quantitative 5'-RACE with molecular barcodes, the authors made TCR beta libraries. TCRdb itself ran the 5' RACE reads through MiXCR, one entry per CDR3 protein. The data hold about 130,000 distinct CDR3 sequences, with 7.3% observed a single time. The chain links TRBV5-5 to TRBJ2-3, with 12 bases fitting TRBD2. The clonotype was recovered from a female donor with ankylosing spondylitis or in good health (not recorded which). The sample consisted of blood, either unsorted or a sorted T cell fraction (not recorded which). The CDR3 DNA is TGTGCCAGCAGCTTGTTTTTGACTAGCGGGGGAGATACGCAGTATTTT. It is translated as CASSLFLTSGGDTQYF.